The T cell receptor (beta chain) under discussion was sequenced for a study of identical twins. The CDR3 spans 17 residues. With 0 bases clipped from V and 4 bases from J, the junction kept 12 bases outside the gene matches. Germline CDR1 is DFQATT and CDR2 is SNEGSKA (reference sequence). Template switching added a universal primer binding site, and final cDNA carried unique molecular identifiers. One entry per CDR3 protein results from TCRdb running MiXCR on the 5' RACE reads. The repertoire holds under 350,000 distinct CDR3 sequences, less than 9.5% seen once, with approximately 6.5% in the top ten. These data were likewise used in another study, on yellow fever vaccine responses in identical twins.

The source of this sequence is a woman aged 18-29 years in good health. The chain links TRBV20-1 to TRBJ2-1, with 7 bases aligning to TRBD2. The sequencing input was CD8+ T cells sorted from blood. The CDR3 reads CSARDRGGRGKYNEQFF. CDR3 coding DNA: TGCAGTGCTAGAGATCGTGGTGGGAGGGGCAAGTACAATGAGCAGTTCTTC.